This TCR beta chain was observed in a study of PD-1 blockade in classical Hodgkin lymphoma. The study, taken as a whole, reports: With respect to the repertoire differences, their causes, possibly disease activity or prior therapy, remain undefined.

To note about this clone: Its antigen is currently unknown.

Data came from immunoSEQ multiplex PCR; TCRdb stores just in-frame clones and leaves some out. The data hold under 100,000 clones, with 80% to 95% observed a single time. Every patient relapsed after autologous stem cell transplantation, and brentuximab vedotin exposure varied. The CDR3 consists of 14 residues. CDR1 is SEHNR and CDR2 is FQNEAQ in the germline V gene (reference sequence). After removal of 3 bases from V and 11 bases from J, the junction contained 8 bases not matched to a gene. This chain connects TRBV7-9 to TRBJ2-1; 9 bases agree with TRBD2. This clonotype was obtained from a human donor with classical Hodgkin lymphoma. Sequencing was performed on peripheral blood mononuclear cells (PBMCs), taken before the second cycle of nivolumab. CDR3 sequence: CASSFLAGNSKQFF. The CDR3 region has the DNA TGTGCCAGCAGCTTTCTAGCGGGAAACTCAAAGCAGTTCTTC.